This record looks at one T cell receptor beta chain sequence and its context. These data come from a study of blood T cell repertoires in COVID-19. Across the whole study: Donors in the United States, Italy and Spain gave samples during acute or convalescent COVID-19. T cells, B-cell-depleted T cells, or PBMCs provided the cDNA or gDNA that served as material.

In the original workflow: Estimated nucleated cell counts came from reference gene primer amplification. The table came from immunoSEQ multiplex PCR; TCRdb's copy has only in-frame clones and leaves some out. The V and J calls and clone size come from that table; D and trimming were worked out from the DNA. This repertoire shows roughly 250,000 clones, 88% found once; its top ten account for around 0.8%. Trimming cost V 3 bases and J 4 bases; bases outside gene matches: 7. This CDR3 has 16 residues. In germline, CDR1 is SGHNT, CDR2 YYREEE (reference sequence). V gene TRBV5-4 combines with J gene TRBJ1-4, with 9 bases fitting TRBD1. Sequencing was performed on peripheral blood. The TCR sequence derives from a woman younger than 45 with acute or convalescent COVID-19. As DNA, the CDR3 is TGTGCCAGCAGCTCAACCCGACAGGGGGGTAATGAAAAACTGTTTTTT. Amino acid sequence: CASSSTRQGGNEKLFF. The variable domain in full, with the rest retrieved from reference TRBV5-4 and TRBJ1-4, is ETGVTQSPTHLIKTRGQQVTLRCSSQSGHNTVSWYQQALGQGPQFIFQYYREEENGRGNFPPRFSGLQFPNYSSELNVNALELDDSALYLCASSSTRQGGNEKLFFGSGTQLSVL.